This entry concerns a single T cell receptor (beta chain). No antigen is known for it. The CDR3 has 12 amino acids. The germline CDR1 and CDR2 sequences are SGHNT and YYREEE (reference sequence). Between the trimmed V and J ends, which lost 4 bases and 2 bases, there was a span of 7 bases. The sample originates from a study of beta chain features in type 1 diabetes. About the research overall: No age, gender or cell yield differences were seen between patients and healthy donors. Whole-study results and caveats: The cDNA sequencing approach could over-represent high-TCR-expressing cells. A moderate, significant TCRB CDR3 shortening appeared in type 1 diabetes across four CD4+ subsets. Individuals with type 1 diabetes displayed fewer insertions and more deletions at VDJ junctions.

cDNA synthesis used the whole RNA isolate, giving expressed TCRB sequences. Generated by immunoSEQ multiplex PCR, the TCRdb table keeps only in-frame clones and is missing some. The repertoire consists of some 660,000 clones, with more than 13% occurring once and the leading ten covering 0.04%. The origin of this receptor is a young man with type 1 diabetes. The sequenced material came from naive CD4+ T cells from blood. The chain joins TRBV5-4 to TRBJ2-7; D is ambiguous. DNA for the CDR3: TGTGCCAGCAGCGCCCAGCCCTACGAGCAGTACTTC. Translated, it gives CASSAQPYEQYF.